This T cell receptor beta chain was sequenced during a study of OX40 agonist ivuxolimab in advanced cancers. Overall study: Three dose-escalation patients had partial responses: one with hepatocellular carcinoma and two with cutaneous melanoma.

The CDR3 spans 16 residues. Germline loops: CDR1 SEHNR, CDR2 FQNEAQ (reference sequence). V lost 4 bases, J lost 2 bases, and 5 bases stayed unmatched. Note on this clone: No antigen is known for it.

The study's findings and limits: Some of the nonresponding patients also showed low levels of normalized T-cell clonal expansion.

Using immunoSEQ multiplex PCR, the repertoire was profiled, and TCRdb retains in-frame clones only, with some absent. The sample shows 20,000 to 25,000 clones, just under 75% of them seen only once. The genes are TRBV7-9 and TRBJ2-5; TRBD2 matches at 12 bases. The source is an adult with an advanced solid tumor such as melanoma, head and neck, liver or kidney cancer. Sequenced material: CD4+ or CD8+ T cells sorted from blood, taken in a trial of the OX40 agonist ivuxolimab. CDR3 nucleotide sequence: TGTGCCAGCAGCTCGCCGACTAGCGGGGGTCAAGAGACCCAGTACTTC. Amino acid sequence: CASSSPTSGGQETQYF. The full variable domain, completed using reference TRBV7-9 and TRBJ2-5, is DTGVSQNPRHKITKRGQNVTFRCDPISEHNRLYWYRQTLGQGPEFLTYFQNEAQLEKSRLLSDRFSAERPKGSFSTLEIQRTEQGDSAMYLCASSSPTSGGQETQYFGPGTRLLVL.